Below, 26 T cell receptor beta chains from the same sample are listed, as sequenced in a study of control samples from healthy donors and cancer patients. Using immunoSEQ multiplex PCR, the repertoire was profiled, and TCRdb retains in-frame clones only, with some absent. The data contain some 220,000 clones, 90% to 95% of them seen just once; the ten biggest clones take up roughly 1.6%. Sequenced sample: blood. These receptors originate from a man aged 50 to 59 in good health.

This chain joins TRBV3-1 (or the pseudogene TRBV3-2) and TRBJ2-1, with D maybe TRBD2 (5 bases). This CDR3 is 14 amino acids long. The germline V and J ends were trimmed by 5 bases and 5 bases, with 13 bases remaining between them. The germline gives CDR1 LGHDT, CDR2 YNNKEL (reference sequence). The CDR3 spells CASSSWTFHNEQFF. In DNA form, the CDR3 reads TGTGCCAGCAGCTCCTGGACTTTCCACAATGAGCAGTTCTTC.

V gene TRBV19 combines with J gene TRBJ1-6; D is unresolved. From germline, CDR1 is LNHDA and CDR2 SQIVND (reference sequence). V was trimmed by 5 bases and J by 9 bases, leaving 11 bases between them. The CDR3 covers 13 residues. The CDR3 loop is CASSVAPASPLHF. CDR3 sequence (DNA): TGTGCCAGTAGTGTGGCACCGGCTTCACCCCTCCACTTT.

The chain has TRBV30 and TRBJ2-7; no clear D gene. V was pared by 1 base and J by 4 bases, with 5 bases between. The CDR3 extends over 11 amino acids. Per the germline V gene, CDR1 is GTSNPN and CDR2 is SVGIG (reference sequence). CDR3 protein: CAWSAAYEQYF. CDR3 bases: TGTGCCTGGAGTGCCGCATACGAGCAGTACTTC.

Of note for this clone: The identical CDR3 is also encoded by other nucleotide sequences in the sample. This sequence joins TRBV20-1 and TRBJ2-5; possibly TRBD1 for D (5 bases). CDR3 length: 11 residues. V lost 3 bases and J 4 bases, leaving 6 bases between the germline ends. Germline assignment: CDR1 DFQATT and CDR2 SNEGSKA (reference sequence). The CDR3, as DNA: TGCAGTGCTAGGGGGCCAGAGACCCAGTACTTC. It yields the protein CSARGPETQYF.

CDR3 residues: CATRQTPDGYTF. The CDR3 nucleotides read TGTGCCACCAGACAGACTCCTGATGGCTACACCTTC. The chain joins TRBV2 to TRBJ1-2; a weak D match, TRBD1 (5 bases). Germline assignment: CDR1 SNHLY and CDR2 FYNNEI. Trimming removed 10 bases from V and 6 bases from J, with 15 bases in between. The CDR3 runs to 12 residues.

The chain employs TRBV9 and TRBJ2-3; D remains ambiguous. In germline, CDR1 is SGDLS, CDR2 YYNGEE. The CDR3 is 11 residues long. The V end was cut by 4 bases, the J end by 2 bases, with 2 bases between. The CDR3, as DNA: TGTGCCAGCAGCACCACAGATACGCAGTATTTT. Its protein is CASSTTDTQYF.

The gene calls are TRBV18 and TRBJ1-1; D is uncertain. Germline assignment: CDR1 KGHSH and CDR2 LQKENI. Between the trimmed V and J ends, which lost 0 bases and 6 bases, there was a span of 17 bases. CDR3 length equals 16 residues. The CDR3 protein is CASSPPNWQFFSEAFF. CDR3 coding DNA: TGTGCCAGCTCACCACCAAATTGGCAGTTTTTCTCTGAAGCTTTCTTT.

The chain employs TRBV6-5 and TRBJ2-7, with no clear D. Per germline, CDR1 MNHEY and CDR2 SVGAGI. Trimming cost V 8 bases and J 0 bases, with 14 bases left between them. The CDR3 has 14 residues. The CDR3 DNA follows: TGTGCCAGCTCCGAAGTTCCGAGCTCCTACGAGCAGTACGTC. Translated: CASSEVPSSYEQYV.

The chain links TRBV5-1 to TRBJ1-1; no firm D call. Germline lookup yields CDR1 SGHRS and CDR2 YFSETQ. CDR3 length equals 17 residues. V was clipped by 0 bases and J by 1 base, with 16 bases between them. DNA for the CDR3: TGCGCCAGCAGCTTGGCCAGGAGTGGCCACGAGAACACTGAAGCTTTCTTT. The encoded protein is CASSLARSGHENTEAFF.

V gene TRBV10-3 combines with J gene TRBJ1-1; 8 positions agree with TRBD1. Trimming removed 11 bases from V and 5 bases from J; junction bases left unmatched: 16. CDR1 ENHRY and CDR2 SYGVKD come from the germline V gene. The CDR3 has 15 amino acids. CDR3: CAAKGGQGGRTEAFF. The DNA of the CDR3 is TGTGCCGCCAAGGGCGGACAGGGAGGTCGGACTGAAGCTTTCTTT.

The V call is TRBV5-1, the J call TRBJ2-5, with D hard to call. This CDR3 contains 14 residues. Germline CDR1 is SGHRS and CDR2 is YFSETQ. V lost 5 bases, J lost 2 bases, and 13 bases lay in between. CDR3 sequence (DNA): TGCGCCAGCAGAACCAGCTTCTATCAAGAGACCCAGTACTTC. Translated, it gives CASRTSFYQETQYF. Filled out from reference TRBV5-1 and TRBJ2-5, the complete variable domain reads KAGVTQTPRYLIKTRGQQVTLSCSPISGHRSVSWYQQTPGQGLQFLFEYFSETQRNKGNFPGRFSGRQFSNSRSEMNVSTLELGDSALYLCASRTSFYQETQYFGPGTRLLVL.

V is TRBV4-1 and J is TRBJ1-2; 9 bases line up with TRBD1. Germline trimming cut 4 bases from V and 0 bases from J; bases unmatched to any gene: 3. CDR1 is MGHRA and CDR2 is YSYEKL in the germline V gene. This CDR3 is 15 amino acids long. The CDR3 is CASSPRDRANYGYTF. The CDR3 bases are TGCGCCAGCAGCCCACGGGACAGGGCTAACTATGGCTACACCTTC.

This sequence joins TRBV5-1 and TRBJ2-3; D is uncertain. The CDR3 runs to 14 residues. The germline CDR1 and CDR2 sequences are SGHRS and YFSETQ. The ends were cut back, 4 bases at V and 4 bases at J, with 13 bases in the middle. Written as DNA, the CDR3 is TGCGCCAGCAGCGCCCAGGTAGGGCCAGATACGCAGTATTTT. The encoded protein is CASSAQVGPDTQYF.

This clone has just a few counts. This sequence joins TRBV18 and TRBJ1-2, with D possibly being TRBD1 (6 bases). Trimming removed 3 bases at V and 5 bases at J, with 10 bases between. CDR1 is KGHSH and CDR2 is LQKENI in the germline V gene. This CDR3 has 13 amino acids. CDR3 in DNA: TGTGCCAGCTCACCCCAGGACAGATATGGCTACACCTTC. It codes for CASSPQDRYGYTF. The full variable domain, completed using reference TRBV18 and TRBJ1-2, is NAGVMQNPRHLVRRRGQEARLRCSPMKGHSHVYWYRQLPEEGLKFMVYLQKENIIDESGMPKERFSAEFPKEGPSILRIQQVVRGDSAAYFCASSPQDRYGYTFGSGTRLTVV.

The V and J genes are TRBV19 and TRBJ2-5; D is ambiguous. Trimming left V 1 base short and J 4 bases short, with 10 bases between. This CDR3 is built from 14 residues. Germline CDR1 and CDR2: LNHDA and SQIVND (reference sequence). As DNA, the CDR3 is TGTGCCAGTAGTATAGTAAAGGGCGGAGAGACCCAGTACTTC. It encodes CASSIVKGGETQYF.

Only one count was recorded for this clone. The V gene is TRBV28, the J gene TRBJ2-7; TRBD2 might be the D (7 bases). CDR3 length: 14 residues. Germline CDR1 MDHEN, CDR2 SYDVKM. The V and J ends lost 2 bases and 5 bases respectively, with 13 bases between them. The CDR3 reads CASSLVGGPHEQYF. As DNA, the CDR3 is TGTGCCAGCAGTTTAGTGGGGGGGCCCCACGAGCAGTACTTC.

The chain joins TRBV6-6 to TRBJ2-2; the D gene is possibly TRBD1 (5 bases). In germline, CDR1 is MNHNY, CDR2 SVGAGI (reference sequence). This CDR3 contains 15 residues. The ends were cut back, 0 bases at V and 5 bases at J, with 10 bases in the middle. The CDR3, as DNA: TGTGCCAGCAGTTACTCCAGGGCAGGGACCGGGGAGCTGTTTTTT. Protein product: CASSYSRAGTGELFF.

The J gene is TRBJ2-7, the V gene TRBV23-1; perhaps TRBD1 as D (5 bases). TRBV23-1 is labeled an ORF, and its function is uncertain. This CDR3 comprises 13 residues. Trimming removed 6 bases at V and 0 bases at J, with 9 bases between. This chain's CDR3 is CASRTTDSYEQYV. CDR3 DNA: TGCGCCAGCAGAACGACAGACTCCTACGAGCAGTACGTC.

V is TRBV10-1 and J is TRBJ1-2; D is possibly TRBD1 (6 bases). Trimming removed 3 bases at V and 2 bases at J, with 7 bases between. The CDR3 contains 13 residues. Per germline, CDR1 WNHNN and CDR2 SYGVQD (reference sequence). CDR3 nucleotide sequence: TGCGCCAGCAGTGAAGGACAGAACTATGGCTACACCTTC. Amino acid sequence: CASSEGQNYGYTF.

V gene TRBV6-1 combines with J gene TRBJ1-3; TRBD1 is a possible D gene (6 bases). Trimming took 3 bases from V and 0 from J, leaving 9 bases between them. This CDR3 has 15 amino acids. Germline V lookup: CDR1 MNHNS, CDR2 SASEGT. The CDR3 region has the DNA TGTGCCAGCAGTGAGTCGGGACACTCTGGAAACACCATATATTTT. Amino acid sequence: CASSESGHSGNTIYF.

V usage is TRBV4-2 and J usage is TRBJ1-6; D unclear. Per germline, CDR1 LGHNA and CDR2 YNFKEQ. The CDR3 loop spans 14 amino acids. The ends were cut back, 1 base at V and 5 bases at J, with 6 bases in the middle. The CDR3 sequence is CASSQGLDNSPLHF. In DNA, the CDR3 is TGTGCCAGCAGCCAAGGCTTGGATAATTCACCCCTCCACTTT.

This chain joins TRBV5-1 and TRBJ1-2; D is unresolved. V lost 0 bases and J lost 2, with 5 bases in between. The length of the CDR3 is 13 residues. Germline lookup yields CDR1 SGHRS and CDR2 YFSETQ. CDR3 region: CASSLVPNYGYTF. The CDR3 coding sequence is TGCGCCAGCAGCTTGGTACCGAACTATGGCTACACCTTC. Drawing the rest from reference TRBV5-1 and TRBJ1-2, the complete variable domain is KAGVTQTPRYLIKTRGQQVTLSCSPISGHRSVSWYQQTPGQGLQFLFEYFSETQRNKGNFPGRFSGRQFSNSRSEMNVSTLELGDSALYLCASSLVPNYGYTFGSGTRLTVV.

The V call is TRBV14, the J call TRBJ1-6; no clear D. Germline lookup yields CDR1 SGHDN and CDR2 FVKESK. The CDR3 contains 14 residues. Trimming took off 3 bases at V and 8 bases at J, with 11 bases between the two ends. The CDR3 reads CASSQAGFDSPLHF. DNA for the CDR3: TGTGCCAGCAGCCAGGCCGGATTTGATTCACCCCTCCACTTT.

The V call is TRBV10-1, the J call TRBJ1-6, with 9 bases matching TRBD1. Per germline, CDR1 WNHNN and CDR2 SYGVQD (reference sequence). With V trimmed by 5 bases and J by 5 bases, 1 base remained unmatched. This CDR3 is 14 amino acids long. The CDR3 nucleotides are TGCGCCAGCAGTTGGACAGGGGATAATTCACCCCTCCACTTT. It specifies CASSWTGDNSPLHF.

This chain connects TRBV5-1 to TRBJ2-1, with D tentatively TRBD2 (5 bases). The germline gives CDR1 SGHRS, CDR2 YFSETQ. Trimming left V 1 base short and J 9 bases short, with 14 bases between. The CDR3 runs 14 residues. CDR3 coding DNA: TGCGCCAGCAGCTTGAAGGCCGGGAAAACTGAGCAGTTCTTC. This encodes CASSLKAGKTEQFF.

The V call is TRBV10-3, the J call TRBJ1-2, with D possibly matching TRBD1 (5 bases). The CDR3 length is 13 residues. Germline V gives CDR1 ENHRY, CDR2 SYGVKD. The V and J ends lost 8 bases and 5 bases respectively, with 15 bases between them. The CDR3 sequence: CAIGVTEGYGYTF. In nucleotides, the CDR3 is TGTGCCATCGGGGTGACAGAAGGTTATGGCTACACCTTC.